This TCR beta chain was sequenced in a study of T cells expressing NK-cell markers (dated by TCRdb to the early 2020s). Describing the broader study: Three sorted T-cell subsets (CD3+CD56+NKG2C+, CD3+CD56+NKG2C- and CD3+CD56-NKG2C+) from eight donors had their TCR beta-chain repertoires profiled. The libraries were sequenced on Illumina HiSeq 2000/2500, MiSeq or NextSeq, producing 2 x 150 bp reads. The study sequenced eight donors, all healthy volunteers chosen at random: three men and five women. Among the eight sequenced donors, seven were HCMV-seropositive and one was HCMV-seronegative. What the research found in general, with its limitations: Those dominant clonotypes were again the most abundant among CD3+CD56-NKG2C+ cells in a handful of donors, at about 25-65%. Whether the expanded NKG2C-expressing T cell clones were specific for HCMV antigens remained unclear. In several donors, the dominant CD3+CD56+NKG2C+ clonotypes were found to rank among the top 10 CD8+ clonotypes and to make up about 1.0-7.0% of CD8+ T cells.

From the cysteine up to the phenylalanine, the CDR3 has a length of 14 residues. DNA is not recorded here. CDR1 and CDR2 are read off the germline V gene as MGHDK and SYGVNS. To determine HCMV serostatus, a commercial ELISA kit was used to detect HCMV-specific IgG in serum. Ficoll density gradient centrifugation was used to isolate peripheral blood mononuclear cells from blood. The instrument given in TCRdb is Illumina HiSeq 2000. TCR beta cDNA libraries were prepared using 5'RACE template switching, which introduced a universal primer site and unique molecular identifiers. Priming for cDNA synthesis came from the TCR beta constant segment, and two successive PCR amplification steps followed. The original pipeline was this. Reads were demultiplexed and grouped by UMI with MIGEC, and clonotypes were assembled and quantified with MiTCR. To remove erroneous sequences, TCR cDNA sequences were retained only when supported by two or more reads. Downstream repertoire analysis used the tcR package, and clonotypes were matched across fractions by CDR3 nucleotide sequence plus V segment. VDJmatch was used to annotate antigen specificity against VDJdb, with one amino acid substitution allowed in CDR3. TCRdb reprocessed the reads, reporting each CDR3 protein sequence once and no DNA. TCRdb, rather than the study authors, made the V and J calls. The sample table gives about 440,000 distinct CDR3 sequences. The top ten clonotypes cover roughly 8% of the sample.

Points on this clonotype: Which antigen it targets is not known.

The V gene is TRBV25-1 and the J gene is TRBJ2-2; without DNA, the TCRdb call of TRBD2 cannot be checked. The sequenced sample was blood T cells: a sorted CD56 or NKG2C T cell subset, CD4+ or CD8+ T cells, or bulk PBMC T cells (not recorded which). This sequence originates from a woman aged 18 to 75 in good health. The CDR3 has the sequence CASSAPGLAVELFF.